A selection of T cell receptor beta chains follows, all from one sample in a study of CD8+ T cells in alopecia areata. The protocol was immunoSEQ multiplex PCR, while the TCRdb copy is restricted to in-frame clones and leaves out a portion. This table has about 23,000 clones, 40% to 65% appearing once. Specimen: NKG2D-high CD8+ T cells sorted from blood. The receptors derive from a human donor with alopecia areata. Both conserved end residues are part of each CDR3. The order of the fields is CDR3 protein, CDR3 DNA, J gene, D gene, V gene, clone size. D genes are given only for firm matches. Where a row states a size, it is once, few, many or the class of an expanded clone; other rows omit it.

CDR3: CASRAGQGVTDTQYF
DNA: TGTGCCAGCAGGGCCGGACAGGGAGTCACAGATACGCAGTATTTT
J: TRBJ2-3
D: TRBD1
V: TRBV6-1
size: -

CDR3: CASSLGTGDEQFF
DNA: TGTGCCAGCAGCTTAGGGACGGGGGATGAGCAGTTCTTC
J: TRBJ2-1
D: -
V: TRBV7-2
size: -

CDR3: CASSEGNQPQHF
DNA: TGTGCCAGCAGCGAGGGCAATCAGCCCCAGCATTTT
J: TRBJ1-5
D: -
V: TRBV27
size: -

CDR3: CASSAATGAYGYTF
DNA: TGTGCCAGCAGCGCAGCGACAGGGGCCTATGGCTACACCTTC
J: TRBJ1-2
D: TRBD1
V: TRBV9
size: -

CDR3: CASSSRLHEQFF
DNA: TGTGCCAGCAGCTCCAGACTCCATGAGCAGTTCTTC
J: TRBJ2-1
D: -
V: TRBV7-3
size: medium-sized

CDR3: CASRPGTGSYEQYF
DNA: TGTGCCAGCAGGCCCGGGACAGGGTCCTACGAGCAGTACTTC
J: TRBJ2-7
D: TRBD1
V: TRBV27
size: -

CDR3: CASRDTSFSEQYF
DNA: TGTGCCAGCAGAGATACTAGCTTTAGTGAGCAGTACTTC
J: TRBJ2-7
D: -
V: TRBV5-4
size: -

CDR3: CATSTQPTTSGRTDTQYF
DNA: TGTGCCACCAGCACGCAACCTACGACTAGCGGGAGAACAGATACGCAGTATTTT
J: TRBJ2-3
D: TRBD2
V: TRBV15
size: few

CDR3: CASSLSSGANVLTF
DNA: TGTGCCAGTAGTTTAAGCTCTGGGGCCAACGTCCTGACTTTC
J: TRBJ2-6
D: -
V: TRBV19
size: medium-sized

CDR3: CASRGRGQSSYEQYF
DNA: TGTGCCAGCAGGGGGCGAGGACAGAGCTCCTACGAGCAGTACTTC
J: TRBJ2-7
D: -
V: TRBV7-9
size: few

CDR3: CASSVVGQDVAYEQYF
DNA: TGTGCCAGCAGCGTAGTGGGTCAGGACGTTGCCTACGAGCAGTACTTC
J: TRBJ2-7
D: -
V: TRBV9
size: -

CDR3: CASSQEPQGDGSYNEQFF
DNA: TGCGCCAGCAGCCAAGAGCCACAGGGGGACGGATCCTACAATGAGCAGTTCTTC
J: TRBJ2-1
D: TRBD1
V: TRBV4-1
size: -

CDR3: CAIQPGQQETQYF
DNA: TGTGCCATTCAACCGGGACAGCAAGAGACCCAGTACTTC
J: TRBJ2-5
D: TRBD1
V: TRBV6-1
size: few

CDR3: CASSPSAANTEAFF
DNA: TGTGCCAGCTCACCATCGGCAGCGAACACTGAAGCTTTCTTT
J: TRBJ1-1
D: -
V: TRBV18
size: few

CDR3: CASSLGTTPYEQYF
DNA: TGTGCCAGCAGCTTGGGGACTACCCCGTACGAGCAGTACTTC
J: TRBJ2-7
D: TRBD2
V: TRBV7-9
size: -

CDR3: CASRGPGRIETQYF
DNA: TGTGCCAGCAGAGGACCCGGGCGGATCGAGACCCAGTACTTC
J: TRBJ2-5
D: -
V: TRBV7-9
size: -

CDR3: CASSFGLGPNEQFF
DNA: TGTGCCAGCAGTTTTGGGCTAGGGCCCAATGAGCAGTTCTTC
J: TRBJ2-1
D: -
V: TRBV27
size: -